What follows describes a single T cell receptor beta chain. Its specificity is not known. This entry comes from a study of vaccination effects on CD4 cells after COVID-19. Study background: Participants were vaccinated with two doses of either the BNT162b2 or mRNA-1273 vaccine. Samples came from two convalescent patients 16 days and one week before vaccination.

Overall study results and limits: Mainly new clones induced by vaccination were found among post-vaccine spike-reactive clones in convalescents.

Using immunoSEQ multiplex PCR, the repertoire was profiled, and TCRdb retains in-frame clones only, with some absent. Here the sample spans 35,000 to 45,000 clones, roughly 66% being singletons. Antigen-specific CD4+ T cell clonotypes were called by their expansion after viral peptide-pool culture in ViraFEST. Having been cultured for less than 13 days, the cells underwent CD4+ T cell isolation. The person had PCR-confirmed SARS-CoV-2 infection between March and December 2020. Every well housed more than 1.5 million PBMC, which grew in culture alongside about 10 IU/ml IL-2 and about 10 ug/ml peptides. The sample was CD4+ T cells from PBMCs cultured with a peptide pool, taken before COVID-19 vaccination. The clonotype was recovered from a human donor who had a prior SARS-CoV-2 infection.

The CDR3 DNA reads TGTGCCTGGAGCCTCCCTCCCCCGGGCAGGGGCGAATTATTCTATGGCTACACCTTC. Translation: CAWSLPPPGRGELFYGYTF. The V and J genes are TRBV30 and TRBJ1-2, with a weak D call TRBD1 (6 bases). Trimming stripped 3 bases from V and 4 bases from J, with 30 bases between. The germline gives CDR1 GTSNPN, CDR2 SVGIG (reference sequence). The CDR3 length is 19 residues.